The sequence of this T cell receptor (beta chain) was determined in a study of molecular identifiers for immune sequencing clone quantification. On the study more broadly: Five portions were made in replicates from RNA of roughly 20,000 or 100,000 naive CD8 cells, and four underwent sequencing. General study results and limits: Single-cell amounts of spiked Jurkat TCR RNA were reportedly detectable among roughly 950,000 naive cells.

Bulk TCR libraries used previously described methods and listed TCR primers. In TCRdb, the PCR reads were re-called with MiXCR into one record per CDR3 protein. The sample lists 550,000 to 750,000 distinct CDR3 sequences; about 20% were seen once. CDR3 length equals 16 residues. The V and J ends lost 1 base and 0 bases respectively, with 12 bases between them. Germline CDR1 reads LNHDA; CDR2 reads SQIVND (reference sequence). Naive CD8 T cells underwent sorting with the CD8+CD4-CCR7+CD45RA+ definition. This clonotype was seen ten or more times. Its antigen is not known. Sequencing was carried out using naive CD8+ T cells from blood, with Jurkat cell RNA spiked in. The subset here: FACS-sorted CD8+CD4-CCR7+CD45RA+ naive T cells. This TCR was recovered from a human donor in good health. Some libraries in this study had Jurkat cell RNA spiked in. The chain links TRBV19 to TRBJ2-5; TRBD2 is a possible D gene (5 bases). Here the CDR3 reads CASSIGSERYQETQYF. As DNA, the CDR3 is TGTGCCAGTAGTATAGGTAGCGAACGGTACCAAGAGACCCAGTACTTC.